The clone carrying this TCR beta chain was recorded at least ten times. This sample was included in a study of T-cell reconstitution after alpha-beta-depleted transplantation in children. Losses at the gene ends were 4 bases for V and 0 bases for J; bases not matched to a gene: 8. CDR3 length: 17 residues. Germline loops: CDR1 ENHRY, CDR2 SYGVKD. The TCRbeta library incorporated unique molecular identifiers. TCRdb re-derived calls from the PCR reads in MiXCR, one entry per CDR3 protein. The table includes roughly 100,000 distinct CDR3 sequences, 7% to 10% detected once. The rearrangement joins TRBV10-3 to TRBJ2-3; 9 nucleotides align to TRBD2. Source: PBMCs from the stem cell graft donor, taken from the stem cell graft. The clonotype originates from a human donor who donated a stem cell graft to a child with congenital amegakaryocytic thrombocytopenia. The CDR3 region has the DNA TGTGCCATCAGTGGACTAGCGGAGGGGCCTAGCACAGATACGCAGTATTTT. Its protein product is CAISGLAEGPSTDTQYF.